This T cell receptor (beta chain) emerged from a study of identical twins. With respect to this clonotype: Its specificity is unknown.

TCRdb analysed the 5' RACE reads with MiXCR anew, one entry per CDR3 protein. This table has hundreds of thousands of distinct CDR3 sequences, less than 7% appearing once. After removal of 0 bases from V and 2 bases from J, the junction contained 5 bases not matched to a gene. The germline V gene has CDR1 SGDLS and CDR2 YYNGEE. This CDR3 comprises 16 residues. Study conclusions and caveats: When twins shared out-of-frame alpha sequences, those sequences had excess low generation probability. Zero-insertion analyses might be partly confounded by invariant T cells like MAIT and iNKT.

The gene calls are TRBV9 and TRBJ2-1; 7 nucleotides align to TRBD2. This sequence originates from a man aged 18 to 35 in good health. The sample was naive T cells sorted from blood. CDR3 bases: TGTGCCAGCAGCGTAGCGGCTAGCGGTACCTACAATGAGCAGTTCTTC. Amino acids: CASSVAASGTYNEQFF.